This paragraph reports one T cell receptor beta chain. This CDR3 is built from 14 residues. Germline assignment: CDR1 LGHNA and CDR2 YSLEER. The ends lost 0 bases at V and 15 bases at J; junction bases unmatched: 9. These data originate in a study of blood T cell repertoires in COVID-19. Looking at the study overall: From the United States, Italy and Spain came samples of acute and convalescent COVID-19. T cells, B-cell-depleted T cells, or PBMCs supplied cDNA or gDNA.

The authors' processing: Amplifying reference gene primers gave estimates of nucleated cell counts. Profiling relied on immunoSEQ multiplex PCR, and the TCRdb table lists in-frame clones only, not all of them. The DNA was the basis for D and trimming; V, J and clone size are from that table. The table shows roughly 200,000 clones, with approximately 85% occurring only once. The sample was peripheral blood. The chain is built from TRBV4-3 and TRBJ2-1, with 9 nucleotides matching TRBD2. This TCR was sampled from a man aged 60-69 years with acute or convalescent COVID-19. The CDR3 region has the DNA TGCGCCAGCAGCCAAGAACCTAGCGGGACCGGGCTGTTCTTC. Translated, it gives CASSQEPSGTGLFF.